A selection of T cell receptor beta chains follows, all from one sample in a study of T cell changes during pregnancy in multiple sclerosis. The repertoire was sequenced with immunoSEQ multiplex PCR; TCRdb's copy has only in-frame clones and lacks some. The table shows approximately 71,000 clones, with roughly 92% occurring only once. The sequenced sample was peripheral blood, obtained in the second trimester of pregnancy. Source of these receptors: a female donor with multiple sclerosis, enrolled in a pregnancy study. The CDR3 runs from the conserved cysteine through the conserved F or W. A D gene is named only where the DNA matches it firmly. Expanded clones are given a class, and other clones once, few, many or no size at all.

size	J	D	V	CDR3	DNA
NA	TRBJ2-4	NA	TRBV4-1	CASSQVRVKNIQYF	TGCGCCAGCAGCCAAGTACGGGTCAAAAACATTCAGTACTTC
NA	TRBJ1-1	TRBD1	TRBV7-9	CASSLGQGPEAFF	TGTGCCAGCAGCTTAGGACAGGGTCCTGAAGCTTTCTTT
NA	TRBJ2-3	TRBD2	TRBV27	CASSGGLATDTQYF	TGTGCCAGCAGTGGGGGACTAGCAACAGATACGCAGTATTTT
NA	TRBJ2-5	NA	TRBV10-3	CAISDLQQEETQYF	TGTGCCATCAGTGATCTACAGCAAGAGGAGACCCAGTACTTC
few	TRBJ1-2	NA	TRBV29-1	CSVTGPSYGYTF	TGCAGCGTTACAGGGCCTAGCTATGGCTACACCTTC
NA	TRBJ2-5	TRBD2	TRBV5-4	CASSLMAGAGQETQYF	TGTGCCAGCAGCTTGATGGCGGGAGCGGGTCAAGAGACCCAGTACTTC
NA	TRBJ2-3	TRBD2	TRBV27	CASRKNSGIGTDTQYF	TGTGCCAGCAGGAAAAATAGCGGGATTGGCACAGATACGCAGTATTTT
NA	TRBJ2-1	TRBD2	TRBV28	CASRRLAGGNEQFF	TGTGCCAGCAGGAGGCTAGCGGGAGGAAATGAGCAGTTCTTC
once	TRBJ1-1	NA	TRBV7-2	CASSWTDNTEAFF	TGTGCCAGCAGCTGGACAGACAACACTGAAGCTTTCTTT
NA	TRBJ2-1	TRBD1	TRBV7-6	CASSLQGAQSEQFF	TGTGCCAGCAGCTTGCAGGGGGCGCAGAGTGAGCAGTTCTTC
NA	TRBJ1-2	TRBD1	TRBV5-6	CASSFPGQGTYGYTF	TGTGCCAGCAGCTTTCCGGGACAGGGGACCTATGGCTACACCTTC
NA	TRBJ2-3	TRBD1	TRBV30	CAWAITGVDTQYF	TGTGCCTGGGCCATTACAGGGGTAGATACGCAGTATTTT
NA	TRBJ1-1	NA	TRBV2	CASKGFTEAFF	TGTGCCAGCAAGGGGTTTACTGAAGCTTTCTTT
once	TRBJ2-5	NA	TRBV9	CASSPGTRKETQYF	TGTGCCAGCAGCCCCGGGACACGTAAAGAGACCCAGTACTTC
NA	TRBJ2-7	NA	TRBV28	CASSLTGLTYEQYF	TGTGCCAGCAGTTTAACGGGATTAACCTACGAGCAGTACTTC
once	TRBJ2-1	TRBD2	TRBV9	CASSVGRTSGANEQFF	TGTGCCAGCAGCGTAGGGAGGACTAGCGGAGCCAATGAGCAGTTCTTC
NA	TRBJ2-7	NA	TRBV6-6	CASSYSQTYEQYF	TGTGCCAGCAGTTACTCCCAGACCTACGAGCAGTACTTC
once	TRBJ1-2	TRBD1	TRBV5-8	CASSLDRGSGYTF	TGTGCCAGCAGCTTGGACAGGGGCTCTGGCTACACCTTC
few	TRBJ2-1	NA	TRBV4-2	CASSQTVGSSYNEQFF	TGTGCCAGCAGCCAGACCGTAGGGAGCTCCTACAATGAGCAGTTCTTC
NA	TRBJ1-5	NA	TRBV28	CASSLAGGNQPQHF	TGTGCCAGCAGTTTAGCAGGGGGCAATCAGCCCCAGCATTTT
once	TRBJ2-5	NA	TRBV7-9	CASSFTTEETQYF	TGTGCCAGCAGCTTTACCACAGAAGAGACCCAGTACTTC
NA	TRBJ1-6	NA	TRBV29-1	CSVVTGTNSPLHF	TGCAGCGTTGTCACAGGGACAAATTCACCCCTCCACTTT
NA	TRBJ2-7	TRBD2	TRBV28	CASSPPLAGANEQYF	TGTGCCAGCAGCCCCCCCCTAGCGGGAGCTAACGAGCAGTACTTC
NA	TRBJ2-2	TRBD2	TRBV5-8	CASSFLGRGLAETGELFF	TGTGCCAGCAGCTTCCTTGGGAGGGGACTAGCAGAGACCGGGGAGCTGTTTTTT
NA	TRBJ1-1	NA	TRBV9	CASSPIGSTEAFF	TGTGCCAGCAGCCCTATCGGGTCCACTGAAGCTTTCTTT
NA	TRBJ2-2	TRBD2	TRBV7-2	CASSLEAGGTGELFF	TGTGCCAGCAGCTTGGAAGCGGGGGGTACCGGGGAGCTGTTTTTT
NA	TRBJ1-1	NA	TRBV7-2	CASSIGPRGGGTEAFF	TGTGCCAGCAGCATAGGGCCTCGAGGAGGCGGGACTGAAGCTTTCTTT
NA	TRBJ2-3	TRBD1	TRBV18	CASSPLVGTGAGTTDTQYF	TGTGCCAGCTCACCGTTGGTCGGGACAGGGGCCGGTACTACAGATACGCAGTATTTT
NA	TRBJ1-5	NA	TRBV27	CASTKTGSNQPQHF	TGTGCCAGCACTAAGACGGGTAGCAATCAGCCCCAGCATTTT
NA	TRBJ2-7	TRBD1	TRBV28	CASSPGTGGYEQYF	TGTGCCAGCAGTCCCGGGACAGGGGGATACGAGCAGTACTTC
once	TRBJ2-3	NA	TRBV7-9	CASSQETSGTPPFRTQYF	TGTGCCAGCAGCCAAGAAACATCCGGGACTCCCCCGTTTCGTACGCAGTATTTT
few	TRBJ1-5	TRBD1	TRBV6-6	CASSSLGQALF	TGTGCCAGCAGTTCCCTGGGACAGGCGTTGTTT